This record concerns one TCR beta chain sequence. In the original processing: Reference gene primer amplification yielded estimated nucleated cell counts. Profiled with immunoSEQ multiplex PCR; TCRdb holds only in-frame clones, not every one. The V and J calls and clone size were taken over from that table, and D and trimming were inferred from the DNA. The sample records a few hundred thousand clones, roughly 82% being singletons. CDR3 size: 13 residues. With 6 bases removed from V and 5 bases from J, the gap between germline ends came to 11 bases. Germline-derived CDR1 and CDR2 are MNHEY and SVGAGI. This specimen comes from a study of blood T cell repertoires in COVID-19.

The chain is built from TRBV6-5 and TRBJ1-5; tentative D call: TRBD1 (6 bases). The sample consisted of peripheral blood. This clonotype was sampled from a man older than 75 with acute or convalescent COVID-19. The CDR3 nucleotides are TGTGCCAGCAGCCGGACAGTTTATCAGCCCCAGCATTTT. The encoded protein is CASSRTVYQPQHF.